A selection of T cell receptor beta chains follows, all from one sample in a study of blood T cell repertoires in COVID-19. Method: immunoSEQ multiplex PCR; TCRdb's copy keeps in-frame clones and lacks some. Of approximately 86,000 clones listed, roughly nine tenths are singletons. Sequencing was performed on peripheral blood. All receptors derive from a man aged 50-59 years with acute or convalescent COVID-19. The CDR3 runs from the conserved cysteine through the conserved F or W. Fields, in order: CDR3 protein, CDR3 DNA, J gene, clone size, V gene, D gene. A D gene is named only where the DNA matches it firmly. Size is stated for part of the rows, as once, few or many counts, or as a class when the clone is expanded.

CASNAFVATNTGELFF TGTGCCAGCAACGCCTTCGTTGCGACAAACACCGGGGAGCTGTTTTTT TRBJ2-2 - TRBV28 -
CASSSLTGAAGETQYF TGTGCCAGCAGCTCCCTTACAGGGGCTGCCGGAGAGACCCAGTACTTC TRBJ2-5 - TRBV7-6 TRBD1
CASSPSHRGEADGYTF TGTGCCAGCAGCCCCTCTCATCGCGGTGAGGCGGATGGCTACACCTTC TRBJ1-2 - TRBV7-9 -
CASSPRQGAIINEQFF TGTGCCAGCAGCCCCCGCCAGGGTGCCATTATCAATGAGCAGTTCTTC TRBJ2-1 - TRBV9 -
CASSHETGLVNEQFF TGTGCCAGCAGCCACGAAACGGGACTAGTTAATGAGCAGTTCTTC TRBJ2-1 - TRBV4-2 TRBD2
CASSEDRGRETQYF TGTGCCAGCAGCGAGGACAGGGGGCGAGAGACCCAGTACTTC TRBJ2-5 once TRBV7-2 TRBD1
CASVGVRQPQHF TGTGCCTCGGTCGGGGTTCGACAGCCCCAGCATTTT TRBJ1-5 - TRBV28 -
CASSTVGTDYGYTF TGTGCCAGCAGTACCGTCGGGACAGACTATGGCTACACCTTC TRBJ1-2 - TRBV28 TRBD1
CASSMMALNTEAFF TGTGCCAGCAGCATGATGGCCCTGAACACTGAAGCTTTCTTT TRBJ1-1 - TRBV11-2 -
CASSLEPGGGYTF TGTGCCAGCAGCTTAGAGCCAGGGGGAGGCTACACCTTC TRBJ1-2 few TRBV11-2 TRBD1
CAWSGAVRQAFF TGTGCCTGGAGTGGGGCAGTCCGGCAAGCTTTCTTT TRBJ1-1 - TRBV30 -
CASSPPGRTERLFF TGTGCCAGCTCACCACCGGGGCGCACCGAGAGGCTGTTTTTT TRBJ1-4 - TRBV18 -
CASSLRPGTVNTEAFF TGTGCCAGCAGCTTACGCCCCGGGACAGTGAACACTGAAGCTTTCTTT TRBJ1-1 - TRBV5-5 TRBD1
CASSPPTGQGNKAFF TGTGCCAGCTCACCGCCAACGGGACAGGGAAACAAAGCTTTCTTT TRBJ1-1 - TRBV18 TRBD1
CASSDPGQGLYGYTF TGTGCCAGCAGTGACCCGGGACAGGGCCTCTATGGCTACACCTTC TRBJ1-2 - TRBV2 TRBD1
CASSPTRGIVNQPQHF TGTGCCAGCAGCCCCACCAGGGGGATTGTCAATCAGCCCCAGCATTTT TRBJ1-5 - TRBV7-2 TRBD1